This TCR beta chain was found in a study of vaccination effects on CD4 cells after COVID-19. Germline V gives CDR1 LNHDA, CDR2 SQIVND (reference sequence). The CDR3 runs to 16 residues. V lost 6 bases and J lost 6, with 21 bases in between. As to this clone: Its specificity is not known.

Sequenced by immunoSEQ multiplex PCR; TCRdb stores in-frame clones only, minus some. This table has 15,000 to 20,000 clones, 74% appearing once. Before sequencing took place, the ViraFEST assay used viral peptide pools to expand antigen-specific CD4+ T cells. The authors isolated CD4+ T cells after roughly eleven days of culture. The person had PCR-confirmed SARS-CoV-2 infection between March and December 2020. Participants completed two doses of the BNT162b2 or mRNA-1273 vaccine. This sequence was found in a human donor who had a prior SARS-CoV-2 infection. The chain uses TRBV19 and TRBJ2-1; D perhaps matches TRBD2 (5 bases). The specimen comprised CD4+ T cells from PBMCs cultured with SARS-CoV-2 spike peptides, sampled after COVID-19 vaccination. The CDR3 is CASSLPGGSFFNEQFF. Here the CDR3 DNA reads TGTGCCAGTAGCCTTCCCGGCGGGTCTTTTTTCAATGAGCAGTTCTTC.